This passage covers 7 T cell receptor beta chains from one sample sequenced in a study of neurological immune-mediated disorders. Each CDR3 protein gets one entry after TCRdb re-called the 5' RACE reads with MiXCR. The sample consists of about 57,000 distinct CDR3 sequences, 10% to 15% of them appearing once. Sequenced input: PBMCs. These receptors were obtained from an older woman with HTLV-1-associated myelopathy (HAM/TSP).

In its sample, this clonotype was seen many times. The chain uses TRBV7-2 and TRBJ2-1; D possibly uses TRBD1 or TRBD2 (5 bases each). This CDR3 has 13 residues. V was pared by 5 bases and J by 7 bases, with 12 bases between. CDR1 SGHTA and CDR2 FQGNSA come from the germline V gene. CDR3 loop: CASSPGRANEQFF. CDR3 nucleotides: TGTGCCAGCAGCCCGGGACGGGCTAATGAGCAGTTCTTC.

This clonotype was picked up many times. V usage is TRBV5-1 and J usage is TRBJ2-7; D gene ambiguous. This CDR3 is 13 amino acids long. Trimming removed 4 bases from V and 2 bases from J, with 10 bases in between. Per germline, CDR1 SGHRS and CDR2 YFSETQ. CDR3 loop: CASSVTYTYEQYF. In DNA, the CDR3 is TGCGCCAGCAGCGTAACGTATACCTACGAGCAGTACTTC.

At least ten counts were recorded for this clonotype. The rearrangement uses TRBV27 and TRBJ1-1, with D unclear. Trimming shortened V by 4 bases and J by 4 bases, and 10 bases separated the two germline ends. Germline CDR1 is MNHEY and CDR2 is SMNVEV (reference sequence). This CDR3 region has 13 residues. The CDR3 is CASSYLGTTEAFF. The DNA for the CDR3 is TGTGCCAGCAGTTATTTGGGTACCACTGAAGCTTTCTTT.

This clonotype was seen at least ten times. This chain joins TRBV7-9 and TRBJ2-7; no definite D call. The germline V gene encodes CDR1 SEHNR and CDR2 FQNEAQ (reference sequence). This CDR3 is built from 14 residues. V shed 1 base and J shed 4 bases, with 11 bases lying between them. CDR3 DNA: TGTGCCAGCAGCTTAGACGGATTTCTTTACGAGCAGTACTTC. Amino acid sequence: CASSLDGFLYEQYF. Combining the CDR3 with reference TRBV7-9 and TRBJ2-7 gives the whole variable domain DTGVSQNPRHKITKRGQNVTFRCDPISEHNRLYWYRQTLGQGPEFLTYFQNEAQLEKSRLLSDRFSAERPKGSFSTLEIQRTEQGDSAMYLCASSLDGFLYEQYFGPGTRLTVT.

In this sample, this clonotype turned up many times. The chain carries TRBV6-5 and TRBJ2-7; D remains ambiguous. CDR1 is MNHEY and CDR2 is SVGAGI in the germline V gene. This CDR3 is 13 amino acids long. V lost 2 bases, J lost 6 bases, and 11 bases lay in between. The chain's CDR3 is CASSYTYGGEQYF. CDR3 bases: TGTGCCAGCAGTTACACCTATGGTGGCGAGCAGTACTTC.

There are many counts of this clonotype. The chain employs TRBV12-3 or TRBV12-4 and TRBJ2-7; D is unclear. The CDR3 has 11 residues. The V end lost 5 bases, the J end lost 2 bases, and 4 bases lay between the germline ends. Here the CDR3 reads CASSTAYEQYF. As DNA, the CDR3 is TGTGCCAGCAGTACAGCCTACGAGCAGTACTTC.

This clonotype was seen many times. The chain couples TRBV2 to TRBJ2-5; possibly TRBD1 for D (5 bases). V lost 3 bases and J 3 bases, leaving 5 bases between the germline ends. In germline, CDR1 is SNHLY, CDR2 FYNNEI. This CDR3 has 12 residues. The CDR3 protein is CASSETEETQYF. For the CDR3, the DNA is TGTGCCAGCAGTGAGACAGAAGAGACCCAGTACTTC.